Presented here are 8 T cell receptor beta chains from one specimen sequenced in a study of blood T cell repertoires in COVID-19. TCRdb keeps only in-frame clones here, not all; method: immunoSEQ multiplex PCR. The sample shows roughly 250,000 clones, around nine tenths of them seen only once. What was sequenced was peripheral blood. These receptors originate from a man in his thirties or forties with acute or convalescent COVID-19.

This CDR3 reads CASSPGVGQLLGTEAFF. The CDR3 DNA reads as TGTGCCAGCAGCCCCGGGGTGGGCCAGCTGTTAGGCACTGAAGCTTTCTTT. This sequence joins TRBV5-5 and TRBJ1-1; D gene ambiguous. V was pared by 4 bases and J by 4 bases, with 23 bases between. CDR3 length: 17 residues. CDR1 is SGHKS, CDR2 YYEKEE, per germline (reference sequence).

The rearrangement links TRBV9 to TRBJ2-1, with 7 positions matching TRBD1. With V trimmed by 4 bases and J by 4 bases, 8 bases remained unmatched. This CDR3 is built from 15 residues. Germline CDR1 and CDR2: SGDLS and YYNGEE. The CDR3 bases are TGTGCCAGCAGCCAGCAAGCACAGGGGTACAATGAGCAGTTCTTC. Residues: CASSQQAQGYNEQFF.

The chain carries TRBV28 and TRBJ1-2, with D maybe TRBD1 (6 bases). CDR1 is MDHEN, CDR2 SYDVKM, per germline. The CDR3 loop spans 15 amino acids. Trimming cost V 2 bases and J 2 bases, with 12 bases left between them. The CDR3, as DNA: TGTGCCAGCAGTTTACCCCCGACAGGAAACTATGGCTACACCTTC. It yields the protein CASSLPPTGNYGYTF.

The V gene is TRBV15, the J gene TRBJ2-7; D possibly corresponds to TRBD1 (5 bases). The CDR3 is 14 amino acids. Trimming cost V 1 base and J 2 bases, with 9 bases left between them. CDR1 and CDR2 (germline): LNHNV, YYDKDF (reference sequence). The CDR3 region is CATSRGQLTYEQYF. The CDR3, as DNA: TGTGCCACCAGCAGAGGACAGCTTACCTACGAGCAGTACTTC.

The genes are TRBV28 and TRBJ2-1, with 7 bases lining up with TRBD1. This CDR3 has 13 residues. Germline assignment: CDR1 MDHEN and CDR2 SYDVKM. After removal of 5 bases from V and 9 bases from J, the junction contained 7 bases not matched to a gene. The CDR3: CASSPNHRGEQFF. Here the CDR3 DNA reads TGTGCCAGCAGTCCCAACCACAGGGGTGAGCAGTTCTTC.

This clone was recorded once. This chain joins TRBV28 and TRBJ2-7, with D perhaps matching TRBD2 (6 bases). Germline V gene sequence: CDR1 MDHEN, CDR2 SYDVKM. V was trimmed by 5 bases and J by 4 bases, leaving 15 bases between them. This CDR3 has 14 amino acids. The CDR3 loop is CASSLHGGTYEQYF. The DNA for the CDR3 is TGTGCCAGCAGTCTACATGGAGGGACTTACGAGCAGTACTTC.

The CDR3 region has the DNA TGTGCCAGCAGTGAGGCCAGGAAAGAGCAGTACTTC. Amino acid sequence: CASSEARKEQYF. The rearrangement links TRBV6-1 to TRBJ2-7; D is undetermined. V lost 3 bases, J lost 7 bases, and 10 bases lay in between. Germline V lookup: CDR1 MNHNS, CDR2 SASEGT. The CDR3 sequence is 12 residues long.

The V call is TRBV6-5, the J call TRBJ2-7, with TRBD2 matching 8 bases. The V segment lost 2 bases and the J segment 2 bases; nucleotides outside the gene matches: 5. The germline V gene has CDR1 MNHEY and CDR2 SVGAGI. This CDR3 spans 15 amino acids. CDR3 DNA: TGTGCCAGCAGTTACGCGGCTAGCGGGCCCTACGAGCAGTACTTC. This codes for CASSYAASGPYEQYF.